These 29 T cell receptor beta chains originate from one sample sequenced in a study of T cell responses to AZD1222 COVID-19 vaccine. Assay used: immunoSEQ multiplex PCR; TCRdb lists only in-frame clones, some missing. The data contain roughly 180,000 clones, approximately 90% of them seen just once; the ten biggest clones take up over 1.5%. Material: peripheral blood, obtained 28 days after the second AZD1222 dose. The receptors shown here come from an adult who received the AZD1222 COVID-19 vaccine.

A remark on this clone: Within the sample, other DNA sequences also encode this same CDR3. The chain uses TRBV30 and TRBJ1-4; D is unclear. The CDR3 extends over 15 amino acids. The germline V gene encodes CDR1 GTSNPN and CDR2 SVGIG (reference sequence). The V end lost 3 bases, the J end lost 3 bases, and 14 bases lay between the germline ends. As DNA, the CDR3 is TGTGCCTGGAGCGTCCTCCGGGGAGCTAATGAAAAACTGTTTTTT. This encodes CAWSVLRGANEKLFF.

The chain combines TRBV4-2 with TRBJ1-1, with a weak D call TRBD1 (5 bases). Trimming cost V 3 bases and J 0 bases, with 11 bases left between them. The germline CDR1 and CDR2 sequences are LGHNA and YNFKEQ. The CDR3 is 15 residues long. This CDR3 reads CASSQRDRLNTEAFF. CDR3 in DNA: TGTGCCAGCAGCCAGCGGGACCGATTGAACACTGAAGCTTTCTTT.

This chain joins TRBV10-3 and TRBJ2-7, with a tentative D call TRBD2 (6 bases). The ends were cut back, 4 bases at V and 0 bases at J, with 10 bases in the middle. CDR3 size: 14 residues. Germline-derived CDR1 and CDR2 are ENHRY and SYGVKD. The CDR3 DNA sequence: TGTGCCATCAGTGCGGCTAGCGACTCCTACGAGCAGTACTTC. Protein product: CAISAASDSYEQYF.

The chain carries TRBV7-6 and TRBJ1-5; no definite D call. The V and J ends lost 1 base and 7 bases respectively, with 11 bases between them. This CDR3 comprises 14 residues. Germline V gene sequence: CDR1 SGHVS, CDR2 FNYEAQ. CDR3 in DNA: TGTGCCAGCAGCTTAGTTACGAGGATACAGCCCCAGCATTTT. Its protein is CASSLVTRIQPQHF.

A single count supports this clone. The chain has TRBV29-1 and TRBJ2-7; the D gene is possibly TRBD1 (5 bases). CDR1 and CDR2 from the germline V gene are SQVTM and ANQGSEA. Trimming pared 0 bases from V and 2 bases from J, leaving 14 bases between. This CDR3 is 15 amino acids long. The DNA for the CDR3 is TGCAGCGTTGAAGATCCAGGGCAGGGCCCCTACGAGCAGTACTTC. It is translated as CSVEDPGQGPYEQYF.

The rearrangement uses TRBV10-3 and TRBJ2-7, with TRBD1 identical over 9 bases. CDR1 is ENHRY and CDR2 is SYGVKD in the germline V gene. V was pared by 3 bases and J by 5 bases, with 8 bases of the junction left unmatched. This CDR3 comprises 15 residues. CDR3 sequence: CAISDPGQGGHEQYF. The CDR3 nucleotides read TGTGCCATCAGTGACCCGGGACAGGGAGGCCACGAGCAGTACTTC.

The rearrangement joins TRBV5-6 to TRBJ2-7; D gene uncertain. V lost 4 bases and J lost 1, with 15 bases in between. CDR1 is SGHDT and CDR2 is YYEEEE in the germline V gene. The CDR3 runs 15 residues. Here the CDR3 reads CASSPTSRTSYEQYF. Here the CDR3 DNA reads TGTGCCAGCAGCCCCACGAGCAGAACATCCTACGAGCAGTACTTC.

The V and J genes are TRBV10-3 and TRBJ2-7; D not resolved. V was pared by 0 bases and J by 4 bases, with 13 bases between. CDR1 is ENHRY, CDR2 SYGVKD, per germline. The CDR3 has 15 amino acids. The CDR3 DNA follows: TGTGCCATCAGTGAGTCGGCCCCCGGTGGGTACGAGCAGTACTTC. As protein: CAISESAPGGYEQYF.

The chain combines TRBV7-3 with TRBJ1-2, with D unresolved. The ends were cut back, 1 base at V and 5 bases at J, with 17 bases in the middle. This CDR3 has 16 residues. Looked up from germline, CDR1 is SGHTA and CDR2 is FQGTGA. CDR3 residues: CASSLNPNPGLYGYTF. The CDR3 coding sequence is TGTGCCAGCAGCTTAAATCCCAACCCCGGGTTATATGGCTACACCTTC.

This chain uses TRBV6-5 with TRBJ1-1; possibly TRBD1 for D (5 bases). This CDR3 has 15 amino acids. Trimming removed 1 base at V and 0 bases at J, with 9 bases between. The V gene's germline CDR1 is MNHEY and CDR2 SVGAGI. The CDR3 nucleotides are TGTGCCAGCAGTTACTACGGGACGTTGAACACTGAAGCTTTCTTT. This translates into CASSYYGTLNTEAFF.

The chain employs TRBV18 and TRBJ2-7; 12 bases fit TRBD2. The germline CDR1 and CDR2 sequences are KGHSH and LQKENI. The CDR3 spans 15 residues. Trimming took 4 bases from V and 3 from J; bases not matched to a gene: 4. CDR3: CASSRGLAGRYEQYF. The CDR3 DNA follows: TGTGCCAGCTCACGGGGACTAGCGGGCCGCTACGAGCAGTACTTC.

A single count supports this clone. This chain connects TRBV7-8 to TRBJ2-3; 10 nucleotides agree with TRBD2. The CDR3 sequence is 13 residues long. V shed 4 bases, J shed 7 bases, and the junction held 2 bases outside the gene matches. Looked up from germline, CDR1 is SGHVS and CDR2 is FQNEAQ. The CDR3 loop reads CASSSGLANTQYF. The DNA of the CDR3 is TGTGCCAGCAGCTCGGGACTAGCGAATACGCAGTATTTT.

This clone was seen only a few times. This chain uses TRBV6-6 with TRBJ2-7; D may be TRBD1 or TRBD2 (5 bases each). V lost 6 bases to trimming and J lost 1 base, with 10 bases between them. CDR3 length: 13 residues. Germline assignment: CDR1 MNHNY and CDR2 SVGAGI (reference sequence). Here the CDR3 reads CASRGRLSYEQYF. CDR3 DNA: TGTGCCAGCAGGGGACGGCTATCCTACGAGCAGTACTTC.

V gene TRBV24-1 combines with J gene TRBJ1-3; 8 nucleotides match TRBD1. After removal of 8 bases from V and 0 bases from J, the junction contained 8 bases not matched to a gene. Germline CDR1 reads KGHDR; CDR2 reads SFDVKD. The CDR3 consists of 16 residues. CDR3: CATTTGAQYSGNTIYF. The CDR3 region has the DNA TGTGCCACCACGACAGGGGCCCAATACTCTGGAAACACCATATATTTT.

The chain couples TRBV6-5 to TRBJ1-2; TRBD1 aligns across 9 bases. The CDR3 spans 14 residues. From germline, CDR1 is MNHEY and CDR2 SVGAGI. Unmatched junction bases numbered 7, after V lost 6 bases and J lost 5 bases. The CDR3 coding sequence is TGTGCCAGCAGCACATCCGGGACAGGGTATGGCTACACCTTC. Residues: CASSTSGTGYGYTF.

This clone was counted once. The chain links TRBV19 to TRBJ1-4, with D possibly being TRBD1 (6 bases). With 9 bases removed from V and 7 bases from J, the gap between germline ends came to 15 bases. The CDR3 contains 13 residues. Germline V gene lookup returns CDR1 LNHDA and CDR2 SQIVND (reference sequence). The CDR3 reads CASGVRGGEKLFF. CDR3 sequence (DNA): TGTGCCAGCGGGGTCAGGGGAGGTGAAAAACTGTTTTTT.

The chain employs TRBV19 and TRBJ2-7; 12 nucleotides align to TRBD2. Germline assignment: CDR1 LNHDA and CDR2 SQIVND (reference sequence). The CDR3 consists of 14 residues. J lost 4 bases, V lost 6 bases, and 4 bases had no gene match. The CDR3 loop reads CASRLAGGGYEQYF. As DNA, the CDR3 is TGTGCCAGTAGACTAGCGGGGGGCGGTTACGAGCAGTACTTC.

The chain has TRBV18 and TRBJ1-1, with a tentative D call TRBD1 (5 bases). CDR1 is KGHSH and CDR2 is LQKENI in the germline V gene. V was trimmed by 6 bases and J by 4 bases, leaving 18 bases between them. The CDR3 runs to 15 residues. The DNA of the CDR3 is TGTGCCAGCTCCCAGGACAAGGGCCAGGGCACTGAAGCTTTCTTT. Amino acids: CASSQDKGQGTEAFF.

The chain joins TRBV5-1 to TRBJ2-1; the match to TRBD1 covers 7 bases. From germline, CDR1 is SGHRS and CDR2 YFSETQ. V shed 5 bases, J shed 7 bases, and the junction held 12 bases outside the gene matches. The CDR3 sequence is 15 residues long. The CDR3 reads CASRALPGQENEQFF. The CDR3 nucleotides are TGCGCCAGCAGGGCCCTTCCCGGACAGGAGAATGAGCAGTTCTTC.

The CDR3 loop is CASSPPSFTYEQYF. CDR3 coding DNA: TGTGCCAGCTCACCACCAAGCTTCACCTACGAGCAGTACTTC. The gene calls are TRBV18 and TRBJ2-7; D remains ambiguous. The V gene's germline CDR1 is KGHSH and CDR2 LQKENI. V shed 0 bases and J shed 2 bases, with 8 bases lying between them. The CDR3 has 14 residues.

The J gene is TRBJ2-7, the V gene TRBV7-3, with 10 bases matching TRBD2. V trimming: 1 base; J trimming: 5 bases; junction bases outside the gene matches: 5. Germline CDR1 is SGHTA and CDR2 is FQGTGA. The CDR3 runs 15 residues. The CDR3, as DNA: TGTGCCAGCAGCTTAATGGGGCTAGCGGGAGACGAGCAGTACTTC. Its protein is CASSLMGLAGDEQYF.

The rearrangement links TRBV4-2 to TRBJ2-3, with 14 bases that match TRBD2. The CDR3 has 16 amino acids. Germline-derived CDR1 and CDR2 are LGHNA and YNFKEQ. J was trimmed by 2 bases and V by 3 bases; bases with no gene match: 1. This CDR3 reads CASSQTSGGATDTQYF. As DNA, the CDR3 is TGTGCCAGCAGCCAGACTAGCGGGGGGGCCACAGATACGCAGTATTTT.

CDR3 protein: CSAEQGGTEAFF. The CDR3 DNA is TGCAGCGCGGAACAGGGGGGCACTGAAGCTTTCTTT. The chain recombines TRBV29-1 with TRBJ1-1, with 8 nucleotides matching TRBD1. Per germline, CDR1 SQVTM and CDR2 ANQGSEA. With 7 bases clipped from V and 4 bases from J, the junction kept 5 bases outside the gene matches. This CDR3 has 12 amino acids.

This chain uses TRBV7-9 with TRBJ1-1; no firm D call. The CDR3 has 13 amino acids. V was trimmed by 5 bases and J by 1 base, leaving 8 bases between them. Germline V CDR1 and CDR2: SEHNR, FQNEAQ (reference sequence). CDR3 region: CASSLRGNTEAFF. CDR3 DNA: TGTGCCAGCAGCCTACGGGGGAACACTGAAGCTTTCTTT.

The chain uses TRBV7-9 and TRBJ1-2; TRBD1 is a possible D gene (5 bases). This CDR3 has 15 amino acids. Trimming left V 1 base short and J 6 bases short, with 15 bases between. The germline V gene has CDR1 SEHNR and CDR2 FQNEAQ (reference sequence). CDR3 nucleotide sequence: TGTGCCAGCAGCTTAGGGCTCAGGGAGGTGGATGGCTACACCTTC. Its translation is CASSLGLREVDGYTF.

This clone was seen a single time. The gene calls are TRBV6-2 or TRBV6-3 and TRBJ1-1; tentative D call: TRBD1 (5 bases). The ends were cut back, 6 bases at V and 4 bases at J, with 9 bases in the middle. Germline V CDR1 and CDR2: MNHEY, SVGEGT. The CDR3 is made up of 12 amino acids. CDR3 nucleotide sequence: TGTGCCAGCAGCAAAAGGGGCACTGAAGCTTTCTTT. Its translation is CASSKRGTEAFF.

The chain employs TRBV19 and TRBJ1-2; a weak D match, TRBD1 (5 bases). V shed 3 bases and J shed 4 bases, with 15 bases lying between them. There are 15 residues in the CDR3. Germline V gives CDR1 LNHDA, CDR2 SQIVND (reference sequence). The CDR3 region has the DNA TGTGCCAGTAGTATCACCACAGGAGCTCCCTATGGCTACACCTTC. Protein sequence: CASSITTGAPYGYTF.

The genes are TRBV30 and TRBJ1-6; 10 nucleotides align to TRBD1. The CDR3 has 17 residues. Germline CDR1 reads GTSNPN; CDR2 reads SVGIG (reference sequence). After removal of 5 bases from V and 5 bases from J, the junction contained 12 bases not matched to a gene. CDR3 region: CAWAFPGTGAHNSPLHF. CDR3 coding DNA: TGTGCCTGGGCCTTCCCCGGGACAGGGGCCCATAATTCACCCCTCCACTTT.

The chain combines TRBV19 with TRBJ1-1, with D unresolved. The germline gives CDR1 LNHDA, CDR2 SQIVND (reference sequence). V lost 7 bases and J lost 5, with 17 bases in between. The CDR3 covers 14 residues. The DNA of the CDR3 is TGTGCCAGTACGGCGACAATTTCGGGGACTGAAGCTTTCTTT. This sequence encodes CASTATISGTEAFF.